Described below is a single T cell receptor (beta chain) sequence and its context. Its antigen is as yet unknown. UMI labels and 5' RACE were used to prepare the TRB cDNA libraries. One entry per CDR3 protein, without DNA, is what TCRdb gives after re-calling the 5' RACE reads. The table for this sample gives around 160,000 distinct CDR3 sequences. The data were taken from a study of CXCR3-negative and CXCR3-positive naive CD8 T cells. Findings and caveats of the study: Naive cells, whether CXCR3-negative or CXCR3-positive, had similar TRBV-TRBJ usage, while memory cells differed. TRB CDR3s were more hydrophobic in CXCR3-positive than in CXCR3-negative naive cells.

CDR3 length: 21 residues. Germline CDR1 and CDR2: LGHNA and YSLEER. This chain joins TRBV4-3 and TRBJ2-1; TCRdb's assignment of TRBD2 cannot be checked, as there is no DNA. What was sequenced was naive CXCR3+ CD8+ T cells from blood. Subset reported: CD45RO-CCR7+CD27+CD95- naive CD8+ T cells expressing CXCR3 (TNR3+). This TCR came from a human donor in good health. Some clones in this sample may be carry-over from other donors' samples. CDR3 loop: CASSQEWHPPSGGATDNEQFF.